The T cell receptor beta chain under discussion was sequenced for a study of blood T cells in healthy people across ages (dated by TCRdb to between 2015 and 2017). A note on the overall study: In model experiments, template switching captured roughly one uniquely barcoded TCR beta cDNA molecule for every two T cells. To track age-related changes in TCR beta repertoire diversity, the study relied on deep sequencing normalized with unique cDNA molecular identifiers. Donors were grouped into four age groups: young (average 16 years), middle-aged (39), aged (around 60) and long-lived (approximately 81). To avoid experimental bias, donors of different ages were spread randomly across the sequencing lanes. The study analyzed two additional independent replicas of 1 million unique cDNA reads from the same blood draw for two donors, one aged 18 to 30 and one aged 80 or older. Results and caveats for the whole study, not just this receptor: Compared with the aged group, the long-lived group had more naive CD4+ T cells, fewer expanded clones and increased TCR diversity, suggesting age selection. Estimates of total diversity from one million sequenced T cells were regarded as lower bounds and underestimates. Donor CMV infection status was unknown, potentially confounding age-related changes in expanded clonotypes. Since profiling was done on bulk unsorted PBMCs, naive and antigen-experienced compartments could not be conclusively compared. Observed TCR beta diversity per million T cells fell roughly linearly with age, and a significant reduction was already apparent by age around 40. The percentage of naive T cells measured by flow cytometry correlated strongly with observed TCR beta diversity.

CDR1 and CDR2 (DFQATT, SNEGSKA) derive from the germline V gene (reference sequence). V is cut back by 6 bases and J by 2 bases, with 4 bases in the junction unmatched. There are 13 amino acids in the CDR3, from cysteine to phenylalanine inclusive. The read is trimmed to its CDR3 DNA, 39 bases read in frame from base 1. Library preparation used 5' RACE. Sequencer: Illumina HiSeq 2500. A second PCR of about 7 to 12 cycles was run with a J-beta primer mix and a sample-barcoded 5' primer. Each TCR beta cDNA molecule received a unique molecular identifier from a template-switch 5' adaptor carrying 12 random nucleotides. Each sample yielded at least 2.5 million CDR3-containing paired-end reads. All of the RNA was converted into first-strand cDNA using the Mint cDNA synthesis kit, with a TRBC-specific oligonucleotide serving as the primer. Following uracil-DNA glycosylase treatment, a first 18-cycle PCR with universal primers M1SS and BC2_uni_R was performed on all cDNA. Under the source paper's analysis protocol: For normalization, 1 million high-quality reads, each with a distinct molecular identifier, were randomly selected from each sample. Instead of being binned into consensus sequences, reads with shared molecular identifiers were discarded. MiTCR, run with a Q25 quality threshold and the strictest error-elimination algorithm, handled CDR3 identification, clonotype clustering and error correction. A nonparametric unseen species model with Euler transformation was used to estimate lower-bound total TCR beta diversity. The raw public reads went through TCRdb reprocessing: fastp at Q25, MiXCR clone calling, in-frame beta chains kept. A single entry per CDR3 protein holds the most common genes and DNA from its merged rows. TCRdb's processing, not the authors' own work, is the source of the V and J calls. The sample includes 850,000 to 1,300,000 distinct CDR3 sequences, with around 45% observed a single time. The ten most abundant clones make up around 18% of the sample.

The donors were under 40 Caucasian individuals from Russia, aged roughly 6 to 90 years, who were systemically healthy. Each donor gave 8 to 10 milliliters of peripheral blood, collected into EDTA-treated Vacutainer tubes. Ficoll-Paque density-gradient centrifugation was used to isolate PBMCs, with at least 7 million obtained per sample. Total RNA, at least 6 micrograms per sample, was extracted from PBMCs with Trizol reagent. For every donor, an aliquot of PBMCs went through flow cytometry to measure the percentages of naive CD45RAhigh/CD27high T cells. A remark on this clonotype: Its antigen is currently not known. The input lacks base qualities; no much larger clone sits a single base away.

Source material: blood. Rearrangement joined TRBV20-1 to TRBJ2-7; TRBD1 lines up with 10 middle nucleotides. The receptor comes from a woman aged 55-69 years in good health. The CDR3 corresponds to CSAEGQGAYEQYF. The nucleotide sequence is TGCAGTGCCGAAGGACAGGGGGCCTACGAGCAGTACTTC.